This T cell receptor (beta chain) was captured in a study of T cell repertoires in cytomegalovirus infection. The sample holds a few counts of this clonotype. Its antigen remains unknown. A single record per CDR3 protein comes from TCRdb applying MiXCR to the reads. The data hold approximately 990,000 distinct CDR3 sequences, with roughly 31% observed a single time. J lost 5 bases, V lost 5 bases, and 4 bases had no gene match. The length of the CDR3 is 14 residues. CDR1 is SGHDT, CDR2 YYEEEE, per germline. General study points: The ex vivo response was dominated by HLA-C-restricted CMV-specific TCR beta clonotypes.

The origin of this receptor is a human donor in good health (CMV status not recorded). Some clones in this sample may be carry-over from other donors' samples. The material sequenced was cultured CD8+ T cells from PBMCs, taken from culture after CMV antigen stimulation. The chain couples TRBV5-6 to TRBJ2-2; 9 nucleotides agree with TRBD1. The CDR3 here is CASRFGTGTGELFF. Written as DNA, the CDR3 is TGTGCCAGCAGATTCGGGACAGGGACCGGGGAGCTGTTTTTT.